Following are 19 T cell receptor beta chains from one sample sequenced in a study of graft-versus-host responses after intestinal transplantation. The repertoire was sequenced with immunoSEQ multiplex PCR; TCRdb's copy has only in-frame clones and lacks some. This table has about 47,000 clones, 85% to 95% appearing once. The source was PBMCs, collected about 800 days after a first intestinal transplant, on the day of a second. The receptors shown here come from a human patient who received an intestinal transplant, so some T cells may come from the graft donor.

The chain has TRBV6-1 and TRBJ2-3, with D possibly matching TRBD2 (6 bases). Germline-derived CDR1 and CDR2 are MNHNS and SASEGT. This CDR3 comprises 14 residues. V lost 6 bases to trimming and J lost 2 bases, with 12 bases between them. The CDR3 loop is CASSPGLDTDTQYF. For the CDR3, the DNA is TGTGCCAGCAGCCCGGGACTCGACACAGATACGCAGTATTTT.

This rearrangement joins TRBV30 to TRBJ1-5; D might be TRBD1 (6 bases). This CDR3 has 13 amino acids. V was shortened by 3 bases and J by 4 bases, with 10 bases between the two germline ends. Per germline, CDR1 GTSNPN and CDR2 SVGIG (reference sequence). As DNA, the CDR3 is TGTGCCTGGAGGACAACAGGGAATCAGCCCCAGCATTTT. This codes for CAWRTTGNQPQHF.

The chain has TRBV28 and TRBJ2-5, with D uncertain. CDR1 is MDHEN, CDR2 SYDVKM, per germline. The V and J ends lost 3 bases and 4 bases respectively, with 15 bases between them. This CDR3 contains 15 residues. The CDR3 protein is CASSFADPPRETQYF. For the CDR3, the DNA is TGTGCCAGCAGTTTCGCGGACCCGCCACGAGAGACCCAGTACTTC. The complete variable domain, with remaining parts taken from reference TRBV28 and TRBJ2-5, reads DVKVTQSSRYLVKRTGEKVFLECVQDMDHENMFWYRQDPGLGLRLIYFSYDVKMKEKGDIPEGYSVSREKKERFSLILESASTNQTSMYLCASSFADPPRETQYFGPGTRLLVL.

The genes are TRBV29-1 and TRBJ2-1; 9 bases fit TRBD2. Trimming removed 6 bases from V and 7 bases from J; junction bases left unmatched: 16. The CDR3 is 16 amino acids. CDR1 and CDR2 (germline): SQVTM, ANQGSEA. CDR3 coding DNA: TGCAGCGTGGTGGGACTAGCCGGTCGGCCGTGGAATGAGCAGTTCTTC. This encodes CSVVGLAGRPWNEQFF.

The chain links TRBV9 to TRBJ2-1; weak D call: TRBD2 (6 bases). Germline lookup yields CDR1 SGDLS and CDR2 YYNGEE. V was trimmed by 1 base and J by 2 bases, leaving 7 bases between them. The CDR3 extends over 14 amino acids. CDR3 nucleotide sequence: TGTGCCAGCAGCGTAAGACTAGCCTACAATGAGCAGTTCTTC. The encoded protein is CASSVRLAYNEQFF.

The chain combines TRBV27 with TRBJ2-7; 8 bases fit TRBD1. Trimming took 6 bases from V and 2 from J; bases not matched to a gene: 6. This CDR3 has 14 amino acids. The V gene's germline CDR1 is MNHEY and CDR2 SMNVEV (reference sequence). The CDR3 region is CASSKSDRAYEQYF. The CDR3 DNA reads TGTGCCAGCAGCAAATCGGACAGGGCCTACGAGCAGTACTTC.

In the case of this clone: This sample also contains other DNA sequences that code for the same CDR3. The genes are TRBV11-2 and TRBJ2-3, with D possibly being TRBD2 (6 bases). CDR1 and CDR2 from the germline V gene are SGHAT and FQNNGV. The CDR3 has 16 amino acids. The V gene lost 5 bases and the J gene lost 1 base, with 16 bases spanning the gap. In DNA form, the CDR3 reads TGTGCCAGCAGCGTTAATTGGGGACTTGGCACAGATACGCAGTATTTT. This translates into CASSVNWGLGTDTQYF.

The rearrangement links TRBV11-2 to TRBJ2-7; D is ambiguous. There are 13 residues in the CDR3. Germline CDR1 is SGHAT and CDR2 is FQNNGV. With 1 base removed from V and 6 bases from J, the gap between germline ends came to 10 bases. The CDR3, as DNA: TGTGCCAGCAGCTTAGGTTCCCTTGGCGAGCAGTACTTC. This encodes CASSLGSLGEQYF.

The gene calls are TRBV2 and TRBJ2-3; the match to TRBD2 covers 8 bases. With 8 bases clipped from V and 4 bases from J, the junction kept 11 bases outside the gene matches. From germline, CDR1 is SNHLY and CDR2 FYNNEI. The length of the CDR3 is 15 residues. The CDR3 nucleotides are TGTGCCAGCGGGCCCACGGGGGGGATGGCAGATACGCAGTATTTT. Translating it yields CASGPTGGMADTQYF. Full variable domain (rest looked up from reference TRBV2 and TRBJ2-3): EPEVTQTPSHQVTQMGQEVILRCVPISNHLYFYWYRQILGQKVEFLVSFYNNEISEKSEIFDDQFSVERPDGSNFTLKIRSTKLEDSAMYFCASGPTGGMADTQYFGPGTRLTVL.

The chain combines TRBV19 with TRBJ2-1, with D perhaps TRBD1 (6 bases). V lost 3 bases, J lost 8 bases, and 14 bases lay in between. The CDR3 is 14 amino acids. Germline V gives CDR1 LNHDA, CDR2 SQIVND (reference sequence). CDR3 loop: CASSIVGTRDEQFF. As DNA, the CDR3 is TGTGCCAGTAGTATTGTTGGGACAAGGGATGAGCAGTTCTTC. The variable domain in full, with the rest retrieved from reference TRBV19 and TRBJ2-1, is DGGITQSPKYLFRKEGQNVTLSCEQNLNHDAMYWYRQDPGQGLRLIYYSQIVNDFQKGDIAEGYSVSREKKESFPLTVTSAQKNPTAFYLCASSIVGTRDEQFFGPGTRLTVL.

The chain recombines TRBV5-6 with TRBJ2-7, with 7 bases identical to TRBD2. The V gene end was trimmed by 6 bases and the J gene end by 0 bases; junction bases not matched to a gene: 18. The germline CDR1 and CDR2 sequences are SGHDT and YYEEEE. There are 18 residues in the CDR3. The CDR3 DNA sequence: TGTGCCAGCACCATGAAAAGGAAGGGAGGGGAACTCTCCTACGAGCAGTACTTC. Translated: CASTMKRKGGELSYEQYF.

This chain joins TRBV2 and TRBJ2-3, with 13 bases identical to TRBD2. Germline-derived CDR1 and CDR2 are SNHLY and FYNNEI. This CDR3 spans 17 amino acids. V was clipped by 3 bases and J by 3 bases; unmatched bases: 6. DNA of the CDR3: TGTGCCAGCAGTGAGTCGACTAGCGGGAGGAGGACAGATACGCAGTATTTT. Translation: CASSESTSGRRTDTQYF.

The rearrangement links TRBV5-1 to TRBJ2-7, with D perhaps being TRBD1 or TRBD2 (5 bases each). The CDR3 loop spans 16 amino acids. With 5 bases removed from V and 0 bases from J, the gap between germline ends came to 18 bases. Germline V gene data show CDR1 as SGHRS and CDR2 as YFSETQ. The CDR3 here is CASSLGTGRTSYEQYF. In DNA form, the CDR3 reads TGCGCCAGCAGTTTAGGGACGGGCAGGACCTCCTACGAGCAGTACTTC.

The gene calls are TRBV4-2 and TRBJ2-3, with 8 positions matching TRBD2. This CDR3 is 16 amino acids long. CDR1 LGHNA and CDR2 YNFKEQ come from the germline V gene. V gave up 3 bases and J gave up 7 bases; unmatched junction bases: 12. DNA for the CDR3: TGTGCCAGCAGCCAGTCAATGGGCGGGAGGCAATATACGCAGTATTTT. The encoded protein is CASSQSMGGRQYTQYF.

The V and J genes are TRBV9 and TRBJ2-2; D gene ambiguous. V shed 3 bases and J shed 6 bases, with 9 bases lying between them. The CDR3 is 13 residues long. Germline V gene sequence: CDR1 SGDLS, CDR2 YYNGEE. This CDR3 is CASSGASAGELFF. CDR3 in DNA: TGTGCCAGCAGCGGTGCCTCGGCCGGGGAGCTGTTTTTT. Using reference TRBV9 and TRBJ2-2 for the parts outside the CDR3, the full variable domain is DSGVTQTPKHLITATGQRVTLRCSPRSGDLSVYWYQQSLDQGLQFLIQYYNGEERAKGNILERFSAQQFPDLHSELNLSSLELGDSALYFCASSGASAGELFFGEGSRLTVL.

The chain is built from TRBV18 and TRBJ1-5, with a tentative D call TRBD1 (5 bases). Trimming removed 2 bases from V and 6 bases from J, with 11 bases in between. The length of the CDR3 is 14 residues. Germline CDR1 reads KGHSH; CDR2 reads LQKENI. The CDR3 nucleotides read TGTGCCAGCTCACCAACTGAGGGGAGTCAGCCCCAGCATTTT. It translates to CASSPTEGSQPQHF.

The V and J genes are TRBV4-2 and TRBJ2-7, with TRBD1 as a possible D gene (6 bases). Trimming left V 0 bases short and J 0 bases short, with 18 bases between. This CDR3 contains 18 residues. The germline CDR1 and CDR2 sequences are LGHNA and YNFKEQ. As DNA, the CDR3 is TGTGCCAGCAGCCAAGACCCAGGGGCTAGCCCGAGCTCCTACGAGCAGTACTTC. As protein: CASSQDPGASPSSYEQYF.

The V gene is TRBV18, the J gene TRBJ1-5; TRBD1 matches 7 bases. Losses at the gene ends were 3 bases for V and 0 bases for J; bases not matched to a gene: 8. The CDR3 has 17 residues. Germline loops: CDR1 KGHSH, CDR2 LQKENI. The CDR3 DNA reads as TGTGCCAGCTCACCTAGGGACAGCTCCTATAGCAATCAGCCCCAGCATTTT. It specifies CASSPRDSSYSNQPQHF.

This clone was detected a few times. V and J are TRBV2 and TRBJ1-2; TRBD1 matches at 7 bases. This CDR3 region has 13 residues. Germline V lookup: CDR1 SNHLY, CDR2 FYNNEI. The V segment lost 7 bases and the J segment 7 bases; nucleotides outside the gene matches: 9. The CDR3 loop is CASTLTGRGGYTF. As DNA, the CDR3 is TGTGCCAGCACCTTGACAGGGAGGGGTGGCTACACCTTC. The full variable domain, its missing parts supplied by reference TRBV2 and TRBJ1-2, is EPEVTQTPSHQVTQMGQEVILRCVPISNHLYFYWYRQILGQKVEFLVSFYNNEISEKSEIFDDQFSVERPDGSNFTLKIRSTKLEDSAMYFCASTLTGRGGYTFGSGTRLTVV.